The 25 T cell receptor beta chains below were found in one sample sequenced in a study of blood T cell repertoires in COVID-19. Sequencing used immunoSEQ multiplex PCR; TCRdb keeps in-frame clones, though not all of them. The data show more than 85,000 clones, with approximately 84% seen just once and around 16% held by the top ten. Sequenced: peripheral blood. The receptors were sampled from a woman aged 55-75 years with acute or convalescent COVID-19.

The genes are TRBV25-1 and TRBJ1-2; 7 positions match TRBD1. Germline V lookup: CDR1 MGHDK, CDR2 SYGVNS. The J segment lost 1 base and the V segment lost 4 bases, leaving 9 bases of the junction unmatched. The CDR3 totals 16 residues. DNA of the CDR3: TGTGCCAGCAGTGGTGAGAGGACAGGTTTTAACTATGGCTACACCTTC. Residues: CASSGERTGFNYGYTF.

The chain uses TRBV27 and TRBJ1-5; no firm D call. CDR3 length equals 13 residues. Germline-derived CDR1 and CDR2 are MNHEY and SMNVEV (reference sequence). The V end lost 3 bases, the J end lost 8 bases, and 11 bases lay between the germline ends. The CDR3 DNA is TGTGCCAGCAGTTTGTCGGGGAGGGAGCCCCAGCATTTT. Translated: CASSLSGREPQHF.

This clone showed up just once. The V call is TRBV30, the J call TRBJ1-3, with 7 bases lining up with TRBD1. CDR1 and CDR2 from the germline V gene are GTSNPN and SVGIG (reference sequence). J gave up 8 bases and V 2 bases, and 6 bases lay outside the gene matches. The CDR3 has 13 amino acids. DNA for the CDR3: TGTGCCTGGAGTACCGACAGGGCCTACACCATATATTTT. It codes for CAWSTDRAYTIYF.

J is TRBJ2-3 and V is TRBV24-1, with TRBD1 matching 8 bases. This CDR3 has 16 amino acids. V lost 4 bases, J lost 4 bases, and 9 bases stayed unmatched. Germline loops: CDR1 KGHDR, CDR2 SFDVKD. CDR3 region: CATSEHRGKWADTQYF. The CDR3 DNA reads as TGTGCCACCAGTGAACACAGGGGGAAATGGGCAGATACGCAGTATTTT.

V is TRBV18 and J is TRBJ2-5; TRBD1 is a possible D gene (6 bases). In germline, CDR1 is KGHSH, CDR2 LQKENI. V gave up 3 bases and J gave up 4 bases, with 18 bases separating them. This CDR3 spans 16 amino acids. The DNA of the CDR3 is TGTGCCAGCTCACCGAACTCAGTTCAAGGGGGAGAGACCCAGTACTTC. Its translation is CASSPNSVQGGETQYF. The entire variable domain, with the rest obtained from reference TRBV18 and TRBJ2-5, is as follows: NAGVMQNPRHLVRRRGQEARLRCSPMKGHSHVYWYRQLPEEGLKFMVYLQKENIIDESGMPKERFSAEFPKEGPSILRIQQVVRGDSAAYFCASSPNSVQGGETQYFGPGTRLLVL.

This clone has only a few counts. In the same sample, other DNA sequences code for this CDR3. The rearrangement links TRBV9 to TRBJ1-6, with 9 bases fitting TRBD1. The CDR3 is 15 amino acids. Germline CDR1 SGDLS, CDR2 YYNGEE. V lost 0 bases to trimming and J lost 6 bases; unmatched junction nucleotides: 1. In DNA, the CDR3 is TGTGCCAGCAGCGTAGCGACAGGGGGTAATTCACCCCTCCACTTT. Translation gives CASSVATGGNSPLHF.

The chain employs TRBV11-3 and TRBJ2-3; 7 bases agree with TRBD2. V lost 1 base and J lost 3; bases outside the gene matches: 4. The CDR3 is made up of 15 amino acids. Germline CDR1 and CDR2: SGHNT and YENEEA. The CDR3 DNA follows: TGTGCCAGCAGCTTAGCGGGGGGTCAAACAGATACGCAGTATTTT. Protein product: CASSLAGGQTDTQYF.

Concerning this clone itself: The junction departs from germline at one end; a sequencing error may be responsible. V gene TRBV4-1 combines with J gene TRBJ2-3, with 8 bases matching TRBD2. The length of the CDR3 is 15 residues. The V gene's germline CDR1 is MGHRA and CDR2 YSYEKL. CDR3 in DNA: TGCGCCAGCAGTCAAGAGGGGACTAGGGTAGATACGCAGTATTTT. As protein: CASSQEGTRVDTQYF.

The rearrangement links TRBV29-1 to TRBJ2-6; the match to TRBD2 covers 7 bases. The V gene's germline CDR1 is SQVTM and CDR2 ANQGSEA. V shed 0 bases and J 0 bases; nucleotides not matched to a gene: 5. The CDR3 length is 17 residues. The CDR3 loop is CSVEDHTGGSGANVLTF. As DNA, the CDR3 is TGCAGCGTTGAAGATCACACGGGGGGCTCTGGGGCCAACGTCCTGACTTTC. Combining the CDR3 with reference TRBV29-1 and TRBJ2-6 gives the whole variable domain SAVISQKPSRDICQRGTSLTIQCQVDSQVTMMFWYRQQPGQSLTLIATANQGSEATYESGFVIDKFPISRPNLTFSTLTVSNMSPEDSSIYLCSVEDHTGGSGANVLTFGAGSRLTVL.

This chain links TRBV1 with TRBJ2-3; the D segment call TRBD2 is taken from the table without a DNA check. TRBV1 is a pseudogene segment. The CDR3 runs 17 residues. Here the CDR3 reads CTSSQATSGGFTDTQYF. The CDR3 nucleotides read TGCACCAGCAGCCAAGCCACTAGCGGGGGATTCACAGATACGCAGTATTTT.

The chain is built from TRBV5-4 and TRBJ2-3, with D perhaps matching TRBD1 (5 bases). This CDR3 comprises 14 residues. Trimming cost V 0 bases and J 0 bases, with 5 bases left between them. Germline values: CDR1 SGHNT, CDR2 YYREEE (reference sequence). The CDR3 DNA reads as TGTGCCAGCAGCTTGGGACAGAGCACAGATACGCAGTATTTT. Amino acids: CASSLGQSTDTQYF.

This clone was found a few times. V gene TRBV6-2 or TRBV6-3 combines with J gene TRBJ1-5, with 7 bases lining up with TRBD1. The CDR3 has 16 residues. Per germline, CDR1 MNHEY and CDR2 SVGEGT. Trimming removed 6 bases from V and 0 bases from J; junction bases left unmatched: 8. CDR3 sequence (DNA): TGTGCCAGCAGCCCCAGGGGGTATTATAGCAATCAGCCCCAGCATTTT. Protein sequence: CASSPRGYYSNQPQHF.

This clone was seen a handful of times. This sequence joins TRBV5-1 and TRBJ2-1; 12 bases are a match to TRBD2. The CDR3 length is 15 residues. Germline loops: CDR1 SGHRS, CDR2 YFSETQ. With V trimmed by 4 bases and J by 9 bases, 8 bases remained unmatched. For the CDR3, the DNA is TGCGCCAGCAGCCCACTAGCGGGGGGTTCAAGTGAGCAGTTCTTC. Its translation is CASSPLAGGSSEQFF.

V gene TRBV4-1 combines with J gene TRBJ2-1, with D perhaps matching TRBD2 (6 bases). CDR1 is MGHRA and CDR2 is YSYEKL in the germline V gene. The length of the CDR3 is 16 residues. The V and J ends lost 1 base and 1 base respectively, with 11 bases between them. In DNA form, the CDR3 reads TGCGCCAGCAGCCAAGCGGGCGGGAAGTCCTACAATGAGCAGTTCTTC. Amino acid sequence: CASSQAGGKSYNEQFF.

The chain combines TRBV6-5 with TRBJ1-1, with D hard to call. Germline loops: CDR1 MNHEY, CDR2 SVGAGI. Trimming took 0 bases from V and 5 from J, leaving 10 bases between them. The CDR3 covers 14 residues. CDR3 region: CASSYSGGRTEAFF. The CDR3 DNA reads as TGTGCCAGCAGTTACTCTGGCGGGAGGACTGAAGCTTTCTTT.

This sequence joins TRBV19 and TRBJ1-5; D may be TRBD1 (5 bases). Trimming stripped 5 bases from V and 7 bases from J, with 18 bases between. Germline CDR1 is LNHDA and CDR2 is SQIVND (reference sequence). CDR3 size: 15 residues. CDR3 nucleotides: TGTGCCAGTAGTCCCAGGGCCCTGATTGGCCAGCCCCAGCATTTT. As protein: CASSPRALIGQPQHF.

V usage is TRBV18 and J usage is TRBJ1-1, with 7 bases that match TRBD1. CDR1 is KGHSH, CDR2 LQKENI, per germline. The CDR3 length is 15 residues. V lost 3 bases, J lost 4 bases, and 8 bases stayed unmatched. The chain's CDR3 is CASSPGNRGGTEAFF. As DNA, the CDR3 is TGTGCCAGCTCACCGGGGAACAGGGGCGGCACTGAAGCTTTCTTT.

V is TRBV10-3 and J is TRBJ1-2; 8 bases match TRBD1. The CDR3 spans 13 residues. CDR1 is ENHRY and CDR2 is SYGVKD in the germline V gene. Germline trimming cut 2 bases from V and 5 bases from J; bases unmatched to any gene: 1. CDR3 in DNA: TGTGCCATCAGTGAGGGACAGGGATATGGCTACACCTTC. Its protein product is CAISEGQGYGYTF.

The V call is TRBV27, the J call TRBJ2-5; 9 bases line up with TRBD2. Germline V gene sequence: CDR1 MNHEY, CDR2 SMNVEV (reference sequence). The CDR3 spans 17 residues. Trimming cost V 5 bases and J 4 bases; bases outside gene matches: 14. CDR3 protein: CASSPGLAGSTGETQYF. The CDR3 nucleotides read TGTGCCAGCAGTCCCGGCCTAGCGGGGTCCACCGGAGAGACCCAGTACTTC.

This chain connects TRBV2 to TRBJ1-2; D remains ambiguous. The CDR3 is made up of 12 amino acids. The V gene's germline CDR1 is SNHLY and CDR2 FYNNEI. Trimming removed 6 bases at V and 6 bases at J, with 11 bases between. The CDR3 DNA is TGTGCCAGCAGCCCTACGGGAGATGGCTACACCTTC. Its protein product is CASSPTGDGYTF.

The rearrangement uses TRBV30 and TRBJ1-2, with a tentative D call TRBD1 (6 bases). From germline, CDR1 is GTSNPN and CDR2 SVGIG (reference sequence). The CDR3 contains 12 residues. Trimming stripped 5 bases from V and 5 bases from J, with 12 bases between. DNA for the CDR3: TGTGCCTGGGGGAGGGGGACGTATGGCTACACCTTC. Translating it yields CAWGRGTYGYTF.

The DNA for the CDR3 is TGTGCCAGTACCACAGAGGACAGCCCGAGCAATCAGCCCCAGCATTTT. Translated, it gives CASTTEDSPSNQPQHF. The chain has TRBV19 and TRBJ1-5; D perhaps matches TRBD1 (6 bases). The ends were cut back, 7 bases at V and 1 base at J, with 17 bases in the middle. Germline CDR1 LNHDA, CDR2 SQIVND (reference sequence). This CDR3 is built from 16 residues.

The V call is TRBV6-5, the J call TRBJ1-1; a weak D match, TRBD1 (5 bases). Trimming cost V 6 bases and J 4 bases, with 9 bases left between them. The CDR3 runs 12 residues. Germline lookup yields CDR1 MNHEY and CDR2 SVGAGI. Written as DNA, the CDR3 is TGTGCCAGCAGGGGGCGAGTCACTGAAGCTTTCTTT. It is translated as CASRGRVTEAFF.

This chain connects TRBV9 to TRBJ2-3, with D possibly matching TRBD2 (7 bases). The V and J ends lost 0 bases and 3 bases respectively, with 11 bases between them. Germline V gives CDR1 SGDLS, CDR2 YYNGEE. The CDR3 has 15 residues. CDR3 sequence: CASSVVGGATDTQYF. The CDR3 DNA sequence: TGTGCCAGCAGCGTAGTAGGGGGGGCGACAGATACGCAGTATTTT.

J is TRBJ1-5 and V is TRBV28; TRBD1 might be the D (5 bases). Germline CDR1 reads MDHEN; CDR2 reads SYDVKM. The CDR3 contains 14 residues. V was shortened by 8 bases and J by 2 bases, with 13 bases between the two germline ends. CDR3 in amino acids: CASSRGRGNQPQHF. The CDR3 nucleotides read TGTGCCAGCTCCCGTGGCAGGGGCAATCAGCCCCAGCATTTT.